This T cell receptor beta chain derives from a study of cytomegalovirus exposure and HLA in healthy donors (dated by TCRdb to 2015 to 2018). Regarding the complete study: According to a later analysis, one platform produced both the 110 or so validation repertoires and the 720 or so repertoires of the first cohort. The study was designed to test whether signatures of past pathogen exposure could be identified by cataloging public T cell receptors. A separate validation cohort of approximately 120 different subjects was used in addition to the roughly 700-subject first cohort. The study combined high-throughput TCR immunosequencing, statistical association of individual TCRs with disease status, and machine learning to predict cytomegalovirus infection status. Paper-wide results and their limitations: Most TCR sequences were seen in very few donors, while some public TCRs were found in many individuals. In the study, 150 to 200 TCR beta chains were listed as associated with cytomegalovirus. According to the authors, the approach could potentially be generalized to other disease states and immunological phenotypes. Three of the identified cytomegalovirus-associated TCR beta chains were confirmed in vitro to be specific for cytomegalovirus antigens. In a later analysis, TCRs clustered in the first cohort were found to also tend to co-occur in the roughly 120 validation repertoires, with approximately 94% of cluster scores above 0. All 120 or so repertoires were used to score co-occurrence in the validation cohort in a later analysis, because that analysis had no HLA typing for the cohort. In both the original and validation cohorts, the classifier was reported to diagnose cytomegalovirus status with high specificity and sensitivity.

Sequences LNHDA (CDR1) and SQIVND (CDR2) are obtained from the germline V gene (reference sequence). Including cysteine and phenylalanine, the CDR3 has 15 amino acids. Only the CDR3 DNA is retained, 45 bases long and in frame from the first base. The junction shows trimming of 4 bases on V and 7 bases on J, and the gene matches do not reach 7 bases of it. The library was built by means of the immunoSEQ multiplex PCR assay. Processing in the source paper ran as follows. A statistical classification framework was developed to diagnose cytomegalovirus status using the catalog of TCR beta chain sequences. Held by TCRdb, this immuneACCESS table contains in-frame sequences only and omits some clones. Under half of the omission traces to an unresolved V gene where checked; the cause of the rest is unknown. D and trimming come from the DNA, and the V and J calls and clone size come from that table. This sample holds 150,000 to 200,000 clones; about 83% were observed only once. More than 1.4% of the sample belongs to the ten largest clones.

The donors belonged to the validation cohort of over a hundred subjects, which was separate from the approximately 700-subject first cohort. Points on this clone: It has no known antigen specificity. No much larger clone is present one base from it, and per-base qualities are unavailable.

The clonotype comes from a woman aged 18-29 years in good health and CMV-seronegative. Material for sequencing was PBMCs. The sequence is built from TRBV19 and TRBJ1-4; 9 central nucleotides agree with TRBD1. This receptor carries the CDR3 CASSSPGQGSEKLFF. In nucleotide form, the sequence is TGTGCCAGTAGTAGCCCGGGACAGGGATCTGAAAAACTGTTTTTT.